This paragraph reports one T cell receptor (beta chain). The antigen remains undetermined. This table comes from immunoSEQ multiplex PCR, and its TCRdb copy is limited to in-frame clones, with some not included. The table shows 160,000 or so clones, with about 90% occurring only once. This entry belongs to a study of T cell responses to AZD1222 COVID-19 vaccine. Study results and limitations: Regions 160-218 and 743-854 held dominance among vaccine-associated CD4 TCRs, which spanned spike.

The V gene's germline CDR1 is LGHDT and CDR2 YNNKEL (reference sequence). This CDR3 contains 15 residues. After removal of 1 base from V and 5 bases from J, the junction contained 6 bases not matched to a gene. The sequence was collected from an adult who received the AZD1222 COVID-19 vaccine. Source: peripheral blood, taken 28 days after the second AZD1222 dose. The chain couples TRBV3-1 (or the pseudogene TRBV3-2) to TRBJ2-5; 8 nucleotides agree with TRBD1. DNA of the CDR3: TGTGCCAGCAGCCAAGCAGGGGGCGCGCAGGAGACCCAGTACTTC. Translating gives CASSQAGGAQETQYF.